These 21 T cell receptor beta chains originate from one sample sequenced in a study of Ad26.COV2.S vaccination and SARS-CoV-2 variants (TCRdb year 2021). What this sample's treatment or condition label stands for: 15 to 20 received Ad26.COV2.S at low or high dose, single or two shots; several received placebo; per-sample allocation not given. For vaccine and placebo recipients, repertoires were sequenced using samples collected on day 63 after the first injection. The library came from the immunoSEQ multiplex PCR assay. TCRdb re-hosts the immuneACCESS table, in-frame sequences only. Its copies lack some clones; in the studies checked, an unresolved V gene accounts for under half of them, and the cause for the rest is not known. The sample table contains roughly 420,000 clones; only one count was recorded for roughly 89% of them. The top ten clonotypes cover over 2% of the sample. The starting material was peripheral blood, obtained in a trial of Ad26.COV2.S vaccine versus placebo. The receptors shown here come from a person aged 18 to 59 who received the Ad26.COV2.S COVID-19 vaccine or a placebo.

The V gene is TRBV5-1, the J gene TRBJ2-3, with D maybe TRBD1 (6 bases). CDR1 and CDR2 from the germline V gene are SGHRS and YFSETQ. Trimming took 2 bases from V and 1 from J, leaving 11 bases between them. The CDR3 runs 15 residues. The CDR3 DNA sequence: TGCGCCAGCAGCTTCATTGCAGGGGGCACAGATACGCAGTATTTT. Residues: CASSFIAGGTDTQYF.

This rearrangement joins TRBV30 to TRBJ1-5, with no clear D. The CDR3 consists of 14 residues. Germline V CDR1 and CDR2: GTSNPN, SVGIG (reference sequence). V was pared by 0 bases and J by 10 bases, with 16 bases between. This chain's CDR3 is CAWSVGPSISPQHF. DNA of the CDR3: TGTGCCTGGAGTGTAGGACCCTCTATCAGCCCCCAGCATTTT.

Here the CDR3 reads CASSLRGRGYTF. CDR3 nucleotide sequence: TGTGCCAGCAGTTTAAGGGGCCGGGGCTACACCTTC. J is TRBJ1-2 and V is TRBV28; the D gene is possibly TRBD1 (5 bases). The germline V gene encodes CDR1 MDHEN and CDR2 SYDVKM. This CDR3 region has 12 residues. Trimming stripped 2 bases from V and 8 bases from J, with 9 bases between.

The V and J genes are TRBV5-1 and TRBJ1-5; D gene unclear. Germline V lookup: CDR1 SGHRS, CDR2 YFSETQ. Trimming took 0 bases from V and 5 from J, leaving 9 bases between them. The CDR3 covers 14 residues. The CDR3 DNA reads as TGCGCCAGCAGCTTGGACGGTGGGGATCAGCCCCAGCATTTT. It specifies CASSLDGGDQPQHF.

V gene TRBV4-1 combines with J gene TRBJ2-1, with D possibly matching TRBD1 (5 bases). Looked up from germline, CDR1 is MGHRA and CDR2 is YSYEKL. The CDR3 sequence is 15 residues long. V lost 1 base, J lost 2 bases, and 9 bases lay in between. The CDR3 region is CASSQVVGPYNEQFF. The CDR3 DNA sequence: TGCGCCAGCAGCCAAGTGGTGGGGCCCTACAATGAGCAGTTCTTC.

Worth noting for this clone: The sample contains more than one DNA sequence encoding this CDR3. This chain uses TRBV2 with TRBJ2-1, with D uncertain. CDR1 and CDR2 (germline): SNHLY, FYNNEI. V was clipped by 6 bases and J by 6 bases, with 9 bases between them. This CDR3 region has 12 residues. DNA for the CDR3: TGTGCCAGCAGATCCGGCGGCAATGAGCAGTTCTTC. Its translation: CASRSGGNEQFF.

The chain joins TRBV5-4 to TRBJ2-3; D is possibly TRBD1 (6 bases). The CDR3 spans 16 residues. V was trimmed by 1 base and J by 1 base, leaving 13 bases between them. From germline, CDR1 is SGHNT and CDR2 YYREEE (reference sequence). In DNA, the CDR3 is TGTGCCAGCAGCTTGCTACAGGGCGGAGGCACAGATACGCAGTATTTT. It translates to CASSLLQGGGTDTQYF. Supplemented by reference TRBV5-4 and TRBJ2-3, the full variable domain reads ETGVTQSPTHLIKTRGQQVTLRCSSQSGHNTVSWYQQALGQGPQFIFQYYREEENGRGNFPPRFSGLQFPNYSSELNVNALELDDSALYLCASSLLQGGGTDTQYFGPGTRLTVL.

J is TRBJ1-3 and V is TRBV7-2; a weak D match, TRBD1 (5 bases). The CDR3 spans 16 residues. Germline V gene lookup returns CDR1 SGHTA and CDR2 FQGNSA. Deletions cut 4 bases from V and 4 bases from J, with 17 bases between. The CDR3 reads CASSSQTRASGNTIYF. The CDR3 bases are TGTGCCAGCAGCTCCCAGACCAGGGCCTCCGGAAACACCATATATTTT.

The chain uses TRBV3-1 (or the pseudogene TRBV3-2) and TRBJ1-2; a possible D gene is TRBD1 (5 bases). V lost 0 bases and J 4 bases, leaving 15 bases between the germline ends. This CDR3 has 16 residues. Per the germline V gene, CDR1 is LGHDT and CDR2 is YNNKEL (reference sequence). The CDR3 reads CASSQESGDDFYGYTF. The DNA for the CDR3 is TGTGCCAGCAGCCAAGAGAGCGGGGACGACTTCTATGGCTACACCTTC.

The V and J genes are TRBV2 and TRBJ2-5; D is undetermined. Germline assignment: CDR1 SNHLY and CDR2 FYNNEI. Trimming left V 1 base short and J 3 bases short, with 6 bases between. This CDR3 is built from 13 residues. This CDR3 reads CASSEGGKETQYF. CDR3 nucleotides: TGTGCCAGCAGTGAAGGGGGAAAAGAGACCCAGTACTTC.

The CDR3 DNA follows: TGTGCCAGCAGCTTCTACGGGACCACCACAGATACGCAGTATTTT. Protein product: CASSFYGTTTDTQYF. This chain uses TRBV7-2 with TRBJ2-3; D is perhaps TRBD1 or TRBD2 (5 bases each). CDR1 and CDR2 (germline): SGHTA, FQGNSA. CDR3 length equals 15 residues. V lost 3 bases to trimming and J lost 2 bases, with 12 bases between them.

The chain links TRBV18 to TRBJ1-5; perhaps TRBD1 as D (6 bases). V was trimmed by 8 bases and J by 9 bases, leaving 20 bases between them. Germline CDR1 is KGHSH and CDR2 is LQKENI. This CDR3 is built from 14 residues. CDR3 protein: CASRGPGGLGPQHF. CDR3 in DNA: TGTGCCAGCCGCGGACCCGGGGGCCTTGGGCCCCAGCATTTT.

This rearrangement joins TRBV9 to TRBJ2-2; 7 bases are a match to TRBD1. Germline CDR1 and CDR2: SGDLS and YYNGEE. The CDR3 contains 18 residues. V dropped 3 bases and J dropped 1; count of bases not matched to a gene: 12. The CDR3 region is CASSARDSPALNTGELFF. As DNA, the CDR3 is TGTGCCAGCAGCGCCCGGGACAGTCCCGCCCTGAACACCGGGGAGCTGTTTTTT.

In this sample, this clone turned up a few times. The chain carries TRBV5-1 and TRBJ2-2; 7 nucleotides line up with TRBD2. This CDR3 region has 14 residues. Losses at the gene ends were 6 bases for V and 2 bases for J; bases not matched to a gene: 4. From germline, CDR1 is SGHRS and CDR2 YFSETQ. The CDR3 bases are TGCGCCAGCAAGGAGCGGGAAAACACCGGGGAGCTGTTTTTT. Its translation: CASKERENTGELFF.

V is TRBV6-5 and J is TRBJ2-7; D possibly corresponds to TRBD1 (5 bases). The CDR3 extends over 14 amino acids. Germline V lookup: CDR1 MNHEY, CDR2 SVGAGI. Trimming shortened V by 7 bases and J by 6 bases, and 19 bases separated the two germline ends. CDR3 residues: CASTMGNLRGEQYF. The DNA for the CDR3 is TGTGCCAGCACCATGGGCAATTTAAGGGGCGAGCAGTACTTC.

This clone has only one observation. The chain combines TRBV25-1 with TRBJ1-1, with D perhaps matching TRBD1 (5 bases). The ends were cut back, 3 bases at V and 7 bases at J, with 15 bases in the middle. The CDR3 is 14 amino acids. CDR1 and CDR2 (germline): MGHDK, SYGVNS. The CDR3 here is CASSEGWSGDEAFF. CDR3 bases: TGTGCCAGCAGTGAGGGGTGGTCGGGGGATGAAGCTTTCTTT.

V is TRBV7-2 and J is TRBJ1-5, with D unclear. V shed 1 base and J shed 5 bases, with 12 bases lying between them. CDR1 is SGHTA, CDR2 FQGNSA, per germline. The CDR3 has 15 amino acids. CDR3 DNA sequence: TGTGCCAGCAGCTTAGTGTCTCAAGGAGATCAGCCCCAGCATTTT. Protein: CASSLVSQGDQPQHF.

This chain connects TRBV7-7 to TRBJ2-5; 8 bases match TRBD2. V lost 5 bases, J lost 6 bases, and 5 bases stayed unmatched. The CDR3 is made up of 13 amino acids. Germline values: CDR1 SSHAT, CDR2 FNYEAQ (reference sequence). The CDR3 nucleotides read TGTGCCAGCAGCCCGGGACTAGTGCAGACCCAGTACTTC. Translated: CASSPGLVQTQYF. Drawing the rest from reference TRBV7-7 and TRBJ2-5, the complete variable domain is GAGVSQSPRYKVTKRGQDVTLRCDPISSHATLYWYQQALGQGPEFLTYFNYEAQPDKSGLPSDRFSAERPEGSISTLTIQRTEQRDSAMYRCASSPGLVQTQYFGPGTRLLVL.

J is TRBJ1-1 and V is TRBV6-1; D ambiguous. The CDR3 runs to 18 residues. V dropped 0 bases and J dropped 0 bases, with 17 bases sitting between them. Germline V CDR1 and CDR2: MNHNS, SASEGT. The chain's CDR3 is CASSEAGTREVMNTEAFF. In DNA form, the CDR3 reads TGTGCCAGCAGTGAAGCCGGAACCCGGGAGGTTATGAACACTGAAGCTTTCTTT.

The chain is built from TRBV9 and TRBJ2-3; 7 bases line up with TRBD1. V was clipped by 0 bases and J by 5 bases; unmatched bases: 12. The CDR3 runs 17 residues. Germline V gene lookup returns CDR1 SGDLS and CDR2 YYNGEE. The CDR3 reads CASSVVQGDNLQDTQYF. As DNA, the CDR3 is TGTGCCAGCAGCGTAGTCCAGGGGGATAACTTACAAGATACGCAGTATTTT.

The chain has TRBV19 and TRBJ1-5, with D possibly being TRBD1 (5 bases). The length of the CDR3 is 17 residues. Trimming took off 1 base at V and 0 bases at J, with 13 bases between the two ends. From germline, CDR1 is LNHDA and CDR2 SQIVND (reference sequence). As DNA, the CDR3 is TGTGCCAGTAGTATAGTGCGGGGACCGTATAGCAATCAGCCCCAGCATTTT. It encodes CASSIVRGPYSNQPQHF.